This T cell receptor (beta chain) was identified during a study of identical twins. TCRdb re-called the 5' RACE reads with MiXCR, one entry per CDR3 protein. The data show about 190,000 distinct CDR3 sequences, roughly 15% seen once. This CDR3 is 17 amino acids long. The germline V gene encodes CDR1 SGHAT and CDR2 FQNNGV. Between the trimmed V and J ends, which lost 5 bases and 6 bases, there was a span of 25 bases. The data were also submitted as part of a second study, on T cells expressing NK-cell markers. From that study: Of eight sequenced donors, seven were HCMV-seropositive and one HCMV-seronegative. Anti-gamma-delta TCR antibody use in several experiments restricted sorting to alpha-beta TCR T cells.

The TCR was taken from a woman aged 18-35 years in good health. The chain is built from TRBV11-2 and TRBJ2-5, with a possible D match to TRBD1 (6 bases). The specimen was CD8+ T cells sorted from blood. This chain's CDR3 is CASSLRDINRSVKTQYF. The CDR3 region has the DNA TGTGCCAGCAGCCTACGGGACATTAATAGGAGTGTGAAGACCCAGTACTTC. The full variable domain, with the rest looked up from reference TRBV11-2 and TRBJ2-5, is EAGVAQSPRYKIIEKRQSVAFWCNPISGHATLYWYQQILGQGPKLLIQFQNNGVVDDSQLPKDRFSAERLKGVDSTLKIQPAKLEDSAVYLCASSLRDINRSVKTQYFGPGTRLLVL.